The entry that follows covers one TCR beta chain sequence. This entry belongs to a study of cytomegalovirus exposure and HLA in healthy donors. CDR1 is MNHEY, CDR2 SMNVEV, per germline (reference sequence). V was clipped by 8 bases and J by 6 bases; unmatched bases: 13. This CDR3 has 16 residues. The PCR was carried out with 60 Vbeta primers and 13 Jbeta primers. Data came from immunoSEQ multiplex PCR; TCRdb stores just in-frame clones and leaves some out. This repertoire comprises around 29,000 clones; its ten largest clones make up approximately 0.7%. This TCR came from a man aged 25-40 years in good health and CMV-seronegative. The chain couples TRBV27 to TRBJ2-3, with 11 bases aligning to TRBD2. Sample: PBMCs. CDR3 amino acids: CASASRTSGRGDTQYF. CDR3 bases: TGTGCCAGCGCCAGCCGCACTAGCGGGAGAGGGGATACGCAGTATTTT.